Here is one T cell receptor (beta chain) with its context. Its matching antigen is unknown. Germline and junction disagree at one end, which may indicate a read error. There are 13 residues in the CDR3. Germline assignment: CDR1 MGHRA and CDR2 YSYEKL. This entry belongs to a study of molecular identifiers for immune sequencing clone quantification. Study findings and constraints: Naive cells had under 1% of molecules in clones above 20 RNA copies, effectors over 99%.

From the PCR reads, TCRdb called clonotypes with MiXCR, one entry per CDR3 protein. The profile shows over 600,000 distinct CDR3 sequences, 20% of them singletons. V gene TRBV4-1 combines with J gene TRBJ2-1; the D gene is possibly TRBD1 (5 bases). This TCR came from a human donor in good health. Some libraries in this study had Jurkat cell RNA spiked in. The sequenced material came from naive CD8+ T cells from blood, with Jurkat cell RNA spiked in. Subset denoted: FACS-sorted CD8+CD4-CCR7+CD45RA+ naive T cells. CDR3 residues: CASSQVTAVGQFF. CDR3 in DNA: TGTGCCAGCAGCCAAGTGACAGCAGTTGGGCAGTTCTTC.